These 30 T cell receptor beta chains came from one sample sequenced in a study of blood T cell repertoires in COVID-19. The assay was immunoSEQ multiplex PCR, and TCRdb's table has in-frame clones only and misses some. The sample lists 200,000 to 250,000 clones; approximately 86% were seen once. The specimen was peripheral blood. Receptor source: a woman aged 25 to 39 with COVID-19, enrolled during active disease.

V is TRBV5-4 and J is TRBJ2-7, with D maybe TRBD1 (6 bases). Trimming left V 5 bases short and J 0 bases short, with 12 bases between. This CDR3 has 14 amino acids. Germline CDR1 SGHNT, CDR2 YYREEE (reference sequence). The CDR3 here is CASSSRDTSYEQYF. The CDR3 nucleotides read TGTGCCAGCAGTTCCCGGGACACCTCCTACGAGCAGTACTTC.

This chain connects TRBV10-3 to TRBJ2-7; 7 bases line up with TRBD1. CDR1 ENHRY and CDR2 SYGVKD come from the germline V gene. The V segment lost 10 bases and the J segment 4 bases; nucleotides outside the gene matches: 10. The CDR3 contains 13 residues. The CDR3 loop is CATSGGRSYEQYF. CDR3 nucleotides: TGTGCCACCTCAGGGGGAAGGTCTTACGAGCAGTACTTC.

This chain connects TRBV6-2 or TRBV6-3 to TRBJ2-7; TRBD1 is a possible D gene (6 bases). Between the trimmed V and J ends, which lost 4 bases and 2 bases, there was a span of 12 bases. CDR1 MNHEY and CDR2 SVGEGT come from the germline V gene. The CDR3 contains 14 residues. CDR3 DNA: TGTGCCAGCAGTTGGCAGGGGCCCACCTACGAGCAGTACTTC. Translating it yields CASSWQGPTYEQYF.

This chain links TRBV2 with TRBJ1-2, with D unclear. Germline CDR1 and CDR2: SNHLY and FYNNEI. This CDR3 is built from 15 residues. The ends were cut back, 1 base at V and 1 base at J, with 10 bases in the middle. The CDR3 reads CASSEGALSNYGYTF. The CDR3 nucleotides read TGTGCCAGCAGTGAAGGGGCACTGAGTAACTATGGCTACACCTTC.

The CDR3 DNA is TGTGCCAGCAGCTTAGCGGAGGCCGGGGAGCTGTTTTTT. Protein: CASSLAEAGELFF. The chain links TRBV7-7 to TRBJ2-2, with TRBD2 as a possible D gene (5 bases). CDR1 is SSHAT and CDR2 is FNYEAQ in the germline V gene (reference sequence). CDR3 length: 13 amino acids. Trimming left V 0 bases short and J 6 bases short, with 5 bases between.

The chain uses TRBV5-1 and TRBJ2-7; 9 bases match TRBD2. The CDR3 extends over 15 amino acids. Trimming removed 0 bases from V and 7 bases from J; junction bases left unmatched: 8. The germline V gene has CDR1 SGHRS and CDR2 YFSETQ. CDR3 bases: TGCGCCAGCAGCTTGGAGGCGGGGGGGCCCTTTGAGCAGTACTTC. Translation: CASSLEAGGPFEQYF.

This clone was detected only once. This rearrangement joins TRBV7-3 to TRBJ2-2, with 9 positions matching TRBD1. In germline, CDR1 is SGHTA, CDR2 FQGTGA. V was pared by 3 bases and J by 5 bases, with 10 bases of the junction left unmatched. The CDR3 runs 17 residues. The CDR3 sequence is CASSLDRRTGETGELFF. The CDR3 coding sequence is TGTGCCAGCAGCTTGGATCGACGGACAGGGGAAACCGGGGAGCTGTTTTTT.

This chain connects TRBV25-1 to TRBJ1-2; D is uncertain. The CDR3 sequence is 13 residues long. The germline V gene has CDR1 MGHDK and CDR2 SYGVNS. Deletions cut 0 bases from V and 7 bases from J, with 9 bases between. The CDR3 loop is CASSEYGGGGYTF. CDR3 sequence (DNA): TGTGCCAGCAGTGAATACGGAGGCGGTGGCTACACCTTC.

A word on this clone: The same CDR3 is also encoded by other DNA sequences in this sample. The gene calls are TRBV7-2 and TRBJ2-7, with 8 bases identical to TRBD1. The CDR3 consists of 14 residues. From germline, CDR1 is SGHTA and CDR2 FQGNSA. The V and J ends lost 5 bases and 0 bases, in that order; junction bases with no gene match: 3. The CDR3 sequence is CASSPDRGSYEQYF. The CDR3 nucleotides read TGTGCCAGCAGCCCTGACAGGGGCTCCTACGAGCAGTACTTC.

The genes are TRBV18 and TRBJ1-6, with D possibly TRBD1 on 5 matching bases. The germline V gene has CDR1 KGHSH and CDR2 LQKENI. The CDR3 is 15 residues long. V lost 6 bases and J lost 7, with 16 bases in between. The CDR3 loop is CASSPGGGRNSPLHF. DNA of the CDR3: TGTGCCAGCTCGCCGGGCGGGGGGAGGAATTCACCCCTCCACTTT.

This chain joins TRBV5-1 and TRBJ2-7; possible D gene TRBD1, 5 bases. The CDR3 runs 15 residues. Germline V gene data show CDR1 as SGHRS and CDR2 as YFSETQ. V was pared by 0 bases and J by 0 bases, with 10 bases between. In nucleotides, the CDR3 is TGCGCCAGCAGCTTGGTTCAGGGTCTCTCCTACGAGCAGTACTTC. This codes for CASSLVQGLSYEQYF. Full variable domain (remainder filled in from reference TRBV5-1 and TRBJ2-7): KAGVTQTPRYLIKTRGQQVTLSCSPISGHRSVSWYQQTPGQGLQFLFEYFSETQRNKGNFPGRFSGRQFSNSRSEMNVSTLELGDSALYLCASSLVQGLSYEQYFGPGTRLTVT.

The CDR3 bases are TGTGCCAGCTCACCACCGAACAGGGGCCGTAGAGGCACCGGGGAGCTGTTTTTT. The encoded protein is CASSPPNRGRRGTGELFF. The genes are TRBV18 and TRBJ2-2; 7 nucleotides line up with TRBD1. J was trimmed by 4 bases and V by 0 bases; bases with no gene match: 11. Germline CDR1 is KGHSH and CDR2 is LQKENI. The CDR3 runs to 18 residues. Supplemented by reference TRBV18 and TRBJ2-2, the full variable domain reads NAGVMQNPRHLVRRRGQEARLRCSPMKGHSHVYWYRQLPEEGLKFMVYLQKENIIDESGMPKERFSAEFPKEGPSILRIQQVVRGDSAAYFCASSPPNRGRRGTGELFFGEGSRLTVL.

The V call is TRBV7-9, the J call TRBJ1-4, with D unresolved. V was pared by 8 bases and J by 8 bases, with 24 bases between. This CDR3 contains 16 residues. Looked up from germline, CDR1 is SEHNR and CDR2 is FQNEAQ (reference sequence). CDR3 loop: CASDGGEGVPLEKLFF. The CDR3 DNA reads as TGTGCCAGCGACGGTGGAGAGGGTGTCCCGTTAGAAAAACTGTTTTTT.

In its sample, this clone was seen a few times. The rearrangement links TRBV18 to TRBJ1-1; D uncertain. V was trimmed by 5 bases and J by 3 bases, leaving 13 bases between them. The CDR3 is made up of 14 amino acids. CDR1 is KGHSH, CDR2 LQKENI, per germline. CDR3 in amino acids: CASSVRGMDTEAFF. For the CDR3, the DNA is TGTGCCAGCTCAGTGAGAGGGATGGACACTGAAGCTTTCTTT.

The V and J genes are TRBV11-2 and TRBJ2-1; TRBD2 matches at 8 bases. V trimming: 1 base; J trimming: 9 bases; junction bases outside the gene matches: 2. Germline V lookup: CDR1 SGHAT, CDR2 FQNNGV. This CDR3 region has 13 residues. The DNA of the CDR3 is TGTGCCAGCAGCTTAGCGGGAGGGGGTGAGCAGTTCTTC. This translates into CASSLAGGGEQFF.

The chain uses TRBV7-9 and TRBJ2-7; TRBD1 agrees at 7 bases. The CDR3 consists of 17 residues. The trim removed 2 bases at V and 2 bases at J, leaving 12 bases unmatched. Germline loops: CDR1 SEHNR, CDR2 FQNEAQ (reference sequence). CDR3 coding DNA: TGTGCCAGCAGCTTACCCAAAACAGGGGACCCAACCTACGAGCAGTACTTC. Translation gives CASSLPKTGDPTYEQYF.

V gene TRBV4-1 combines with J gene TRBJ2-1; TRBD2 matches at 8 bases. The junction had 8 bases not matched to a gene; V was cut back by 1 base and J by 9 bases. This CDR3 region has 15 residues. Germline V CDR1 and CDR2: MGHRA, YSYEKL. This chain's CDR3 is CASSQVLAGLVEQFF. CDR3 DNA sequence: TGCGCCAGCAGCCAAGTATTAGCGGGGCTTGTTGAGCAGTTCTTC.

This clone was picked up one time. This sequence joins TRBV6-2 or TRBV6-3 and TRBJ1-2, with 7 bases that match TRBD1. Germline CDR1 reads MNHEY; CDR2 reads SVGEGT. CDR3 length: 13 amino acids. V shed 2 bases and J 8 bases; nucleotides not matched to a gene: 5. The CDR3 reads CASSYGTGEGYTF. For the CDR3, the DNA is TGTGCCAGCAGTTACGGCACAGGGGAAGGCTACACCTTC.

This chain links TRBV24-1 with TRBJ2-5; 7 bases agree with TRBD1. Germline-derived CDR1 and CDR2 are KGHDR and SFDVKD. Trimming at V came to 12 bases and at J to 5 bases, leaving 5 bases not matched to a gene. This CDR3 contains 11 residues. The chain's CDR3 is CAASRGETQYF. The CDR3 DNA reads TGTGCCGCTAGCAGGGGGGAGACCCAGTACTTC.

CDR3 nucleotide sequence: TGTGCCAGCAGCCTGAACGCAGGGACAGATACGCAGTATTTT. It translates to CASSLNAGTDTQYF. The gene calls are TRBV5-4 and TRBJ2-3; the D gene is possibly TRBD1 (5 bases). The V end lost 4 bases, the J end lost 3 bases, and 12 bases lay between the germline ends. This CDR3 has 14 residues. Germline CDR1 and CDR2: SGHNT and YYREEE (reference sequence).

The CDR3 coding sequence is TGTGCCAGCAGCCCCCTACAACAGGGGAACTATGGCTACACCTTC. Its protein product is CASSPLQQGNYGYTF. The chain is built from TRBV6-2 or TRBV6-3 and TRBJ1-2; 7 bases are a match to TRBD1. The CDR3 length is 15 residues. V lost 6 bases and J lost 2; bases outside the gene matches: 9. Per the germline V gene, CDR1 is MNHEY and CDR2 is SVGEGT.

The chain couples TRBV19 to TRBJ2-2, with 11 bases lining up with TRBD2. Germline lookup yields CDR1 LNHDA and CDR2 SQIVND (reference sequence). The CDR3 length is 18 residues. The V gene end was trimmed by 3 bases and the J gene end by 1 base; junction bases not matched to a gene: 7. The CDR3, as DNA: TGTGCCAGTAGTATGTCCCGACTAGCGGGGTGGAACACCGGGGAGCTGTTTTTT. Amino acids: CASSMSRLAGWNTGELFF.

The chain is built from TRBV9 and TRBJ1-4, with TRBD1 matching over 8 bases. With V trimmed by 3 bases and J by 4 bases, 8 bases remained unmatched. CDR1 SGDLS and CDR2 YYNGEE come from the germline V gene. CDR3 length: 16 amino acids. The CDR3 loop is CASSEAPGQVNEKLFF. The CDR3 DNA follows: TGTGCCAGCAGCGAGGCCCCGGGACAGGTTAATGAAAAACTGTTTTTT.

The CDR3 sequence: CASSPRGAGVSGANVLTF. The CDR3 DNA is TGTGCCAGCAGCCCCCGGGGAGCGGGGGTCTCTGGGGCCAACGTCCTGACTTTC. This chain joins TRBV3-1 (or the pseudogene TRBV3-2) and TRBJ2-6; TRBD2 matches 8 bases. The CDR3 sequence is 18 residues long. Germline assignment: CDR1 LGHDT and CDR2 YNNKEL (reference sequence). V lost 4 bases and J lost 0; bases outside the gene matches: 8.

The count of this clone is one. V is TRBV5-4 and J is TRBJ1-6; TRBD1 might be the D (6 bases). CDR1 is SGHNT, CDR2 YYREEE, per germline (reference sequence). The CDR3 has 15 amino acids. The V and J ends lost 0 bases and 8 bases respectively, with 12 bases between them. This chain's CDR3 is CASSLEGTRYSPLHF. In nucleotides, the CDR3 is TGTGCCAGCAGCTTGGAGGGGACAAGGTATTCACCCCTCCACTTT.

The rearrangement links TRBV6-4 to TRBJ1-1, with D tentatively TRBD1 (6 bases). CDR1 is MRHNA and CDR2 is SNTAGT in the germline V gene. The CDR3 runs to 14 residues. The V end was cut by 2 bases, the J end by 5 bases, with 12 bases between. The CDR3 loop is CASSDGSRGTEAFF. The CDR3 DNA reads as TGTGCCAGCAGTGACGGTTCAAGGGGGACTGAAGCTTTCTTT.

V usage is TRBV5-1 and J usage is TRBJ1-5; maybe TRBD1 (6 bases). Germline loops: CDR1 SGHRS, CDR2 YFSETQ. The V end lost 3 bases, the J end lost 4 bases, and 11 bases lay between the germline ends. CDR3 length: 14 residues. The CDR3 nucleotides read TGCGCCAGCAGCTCAACAGGGATGAATCAGCCCCAGCATTTT. Amino acids: CASSSTGMNQPQHF.

This sequence joins TRBV4-2 and TRBJ2-4, with 9 bases fitting TRBD1. This CDR3 region has 19 residues. V lost 4 bases to trimming and J lost 1 base; unmatched junction nucleotides: 14. Germline-derived CDR1 and CDR2 are LGHNA and YNFKEQ. This chain's CDR3 is CASSPGQGGRYAAKNIQYF. The CDR3 nucleotides read TGTGCCAGCAGCCCGGGACAGGGAGGTCGTTACGCCGCCAAAAACATTCAGTACTTC.

This clone was observed a few times. The chain is built from TRBV5-4 and TRBJ1-6; the D is unclear. The ends were cut back, 4 bases at V and 10 bases at J, with 15 bases in the middle. The germline V gene has CDR1 SGHNT and CDR2 YYREEE (reference sequence). The CDR3 is 14 amino acids. The CDR3 bases are TGTGCCAGCAGCGGAACAGATCCCACCTCACCCCTCCACTTT. Translation gives CASSGTDPTSPLHF.

V gene TRBV6-6 combines with J gene TRBJ1-5; D possibly corresponds to TRBD1 (6 bases). V lost 6 bases to trimming and J lost 1 base, with 10 bases between them. CDR1 and CDR2 (germline): MNHNY, SVGAGI (reference sequence). The CDR3 is 14 amino acids. The CDR3 spells CASSPTGSNQPQHF. Here the CDR3 DNA reads TGTGCCAGCAGCCCCACAGGGAGCAATCAGCCCCAGCATTTT.